This paragraph reports one T cell receptor beta chain. The CDR3 covers 13 residues. J was trimmed by 0 bases and V by 7 bases; bases with no gene match: 1. Germline V lookup: CDR1 MDHEN, CDR2 SYDVKM. An equimolar mix of two oligonucleotides served as the beta constant-region primer for TRBC1 and TRBC2. Each CDR3 protein is one row after TCRdb ran MiXCR on the UMI-ligation and nested PCR reads. The sample yields about 85,000 distinct CDR3 sequences, 10% to 15% seen once. These data come from a study of naive and memory T cell subsets. This clonotype originated in a human donor in good health. This chain connects TRBV28 to TRBJ2-7, with TRBD2 identical over 9 bases. Sequencing input: central memory CD4+ T cells from blood. CDR3 nucleotides: TGTGCCAGCACTAGCGGGAACTCCTACGAGCAGTACTTC. It specifies CASTSGNSYEQYF. Drawing the rest from reference TRBV28 and TRBJ2-7, the complete variable domain is DVKVTQSSRYLVKRTGEKVFLECVQDMDHENMFWYRQDPGLGLRLIYFSYDVKMKEKGDIPEGYSVSREKKERFSLILESASTNQTSMYLCASTSGNSYEQYFGPGTRLTVT.